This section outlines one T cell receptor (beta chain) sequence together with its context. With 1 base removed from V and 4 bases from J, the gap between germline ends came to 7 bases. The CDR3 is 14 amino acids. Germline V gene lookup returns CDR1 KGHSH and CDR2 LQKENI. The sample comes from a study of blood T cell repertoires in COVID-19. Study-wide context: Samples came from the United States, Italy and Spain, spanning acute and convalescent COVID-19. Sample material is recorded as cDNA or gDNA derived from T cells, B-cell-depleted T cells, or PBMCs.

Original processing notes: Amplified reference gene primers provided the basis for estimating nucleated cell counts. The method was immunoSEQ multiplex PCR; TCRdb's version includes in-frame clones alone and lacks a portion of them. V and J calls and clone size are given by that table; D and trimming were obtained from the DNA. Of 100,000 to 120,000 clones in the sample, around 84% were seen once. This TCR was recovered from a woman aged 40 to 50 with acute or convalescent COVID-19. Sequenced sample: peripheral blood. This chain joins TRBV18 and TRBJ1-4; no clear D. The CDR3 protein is CASSPLPLNEKLFF. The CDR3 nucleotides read TGTGCCAGCTCACCACTCCCCCTTAATGAAAAACTGTTTTTT.